One and the same sample provided the 23 T cell receptor beta chains below, sequenced in a study of cytomegalovirus exposure and HLA in healthy donors. PCR amplification relied on 60 Vbeta primers (plus 13 Jbeta primers). TCRdb's copy holds only in-frame clones and misses some; the assay was immunoSEQ multiplex PCR. The sample holds more than 100,000 clones, approximately 75% seen once. Sequencing was carried out using PBMCs. The origin of the receptors is a male donor in good health and CMV-seronegative.

A note on this clone: Relative to the germline gene, one junction end is altered; a read error may explain this. The chain employs TRBV7-9 and TRBJ2-7; TRBD2 is a possible D gene (5 bases). Germline CDR1 reads SEHNR; CDR2 reads FQNEAQ (reference sequence). The CDR3 sequence is 13 residues long. The CDR3 DNA sequence: TGTTCCAGCAGCTTAGCAGAGGGCTACGAGCAGTACTTC. It translates to CSSSLAEGYEQYF.

V usage is TRBV7-2 and J usage is TRBJ2-5; weak D call: TRBD1 (6 bases). Germline V gene sequence: CDR1 SGHTA, CDR2 FQGNSA. The CDR3 is 17 residues long. V was trimmed by 7 bases and J by 2 bases, leaving 23 bases between them. The CDR3 reads CASKSDSLGHKQETQYF. CDR3 DNA: TGTGCCAGCAAATCGGACAGCTTAGGTCACAAACAAGAGACCCAGTACTTC.

With respect to this clone: Other DNA sequences from this sample encode an identical CDR3 as well. CDR3 residues: CASSLGQSSGNTIYF. The CDR3 DNA reads as TGTGCCAGCAGCTTGGGACAGAGCTCTGGAAACACCATATATTTT. The J gene is TRBJ1-3, the V gene TRBV5-8; maybe TRBD1 (5 bases). Per germline, CDR1 SGHTS and CDR2 YDEGEE. Deletions cut 0 bases from V and 0 bases from J, with 7 bases between. The CDR3 consists of 15 residues.

The chain carries TRBV6-1 and TRBJ1-2, with 7 positions matching TRBD1. In germline, CDR1 is MNHNS, CDR2 SASEGT. This CDR3 contains 12 residues. Losses at the gene ends were 3 bases for V and 8 bases for J; bases not matched to a gene: 3. CDR3 in DNA: TGTGCCAGCAGTGACAGGGGGTACGGCTACACCTTC. Its translation: CASSDRGYGYTF.

Notes on this clone: In the same sample, other DNA sequences code for this CDR3. The DNA of the CDR3 is TGTGCCTGGAGTGTTGGGGAGGAGACCCAGTACTTC. It encodes CAWSVGEETQYF. The chain is built from TRBV30 and TRBJ2-5; possibly TRBD2 for D (5 bases). Trimming cost V 0 bases and J 5 bases, with 7 bases left between them. Germline assignment: CDR1 GTSNPN and CDR2 SVGIG (reference sequence). The CDR3 is 12 amino acids.

The chain has TRBV29-1 and TRBJ2-7; 7 positions match TRBD1. Germline trimming cut 7 bases from V and 3 bases from J; bases unmatched to any gene: 3. The CDR3 loop spans 11 amino acids. Germline CDR1 reads SQVTM; CDR2 reads ANQGSEA. The CDR3 reads CSGGDSYEQYF. The CDR3 DNA reads as TGCAGCGGAGGGGACAGCTACGAGCAGTACTTC.

This sequence joins TRBV7-9 and TRBJ2-5, with 14 bases lining up with TRBD2. The CDR3 totals 16 residues. The germline gives CDR1 SEHNR, CDR2 FQNEAQ (reference sequence). With V trimmed by 5 bases and J by 1 base, 3 bases remained unmatched. CDR3 nucleotide sequence: TGTGCCAGCAGCCCCGGACTAGCGGGGGGCCAAGAGACCCAGTACTTC. Encoded protein: CASSPGLAGGQETQYF. Full variable domain (missing parts from reference TRBV7-9 and TRBJ2-5): DTGVSQNPRHKITKRGQNVTFRCDPISEHNRLYWYRQTLGQGPEFLTYFQNEAQLEKSRLLSDRFSAERPKGSFSTLEIQRTEQGDSAMYLCASSPGLAGGQETQYFGPGTRLLVL.

The chain recombines TRBV5-8 with TRBJ2-1; the D gene is possibly TRBD2 (6 bases). The ends were cut back, 0 bases at V and 3 bases at J, with 19 bases in the middle. This CDR3 has 18 residues. CDR1 and CDR2 from the germline V gene are SGHTS and YDEGEE. CDR3 amino acids: CASSLEFGVRGLYNEQFF. CDR3 nucleotide sequence: TGTGCCAGCAGCTTGGAATTCGGGGTGCGGGGACTCTACAATGAGCAGTTCTTC.

The gene calls are TRBV6-5 and TRBJ2-7; no clear D gene. V gave up 6 bases and J gave up 9 bases, with 24 bases separating them. The CDR3 covers 15 residues. CDR1 MNHEY and CDR2 SVGAGI come from the germline V gene. CDR3 bases: TGTGCCAGCAGCCGTAAACCAGACAACACTCAAATGCAGTACTTC. Amino acid sequence: CASSRKPDNTQMQYF.

Worth noting for this clone: This specimen includes other DNA sequences encoding the same CDR3. CDR3 protein: CAWSPSTDTQYF. The CDR3 DNA reads as TGTGCCTGGAGTCCTAGCACAGATACGCAGTATTTT. V and J are TRBV30 and TRBJ2-3; D remains unclear. This CDR3 region has 12 residues. The V end was cut by 2 bases, the J end by 0 bases, with 3 bases between. The germline CDR1 and CDR2 sequences are GTSNPN and SVGIG (reference sequence).

This chain connects TRBV9 to TRBJ2-7; 10 bases match TRBD2. CDR3 length: 14 residues. Germline CDR1 is SGDLS and CDR2 is YYNGEE. V was clipped by 4 bases and J by 4 bases; unmatched bases: 5. CDR3 protein: CASSLSGGSYEQYF. The CDR3, as DNA: TGTGCCAGCAGCCTTAGCGGGGGGAGTTACGAGCAGTACTTC.

This rearrangement joins TRBV20-1 to TRBJ1-2, with D perhaps TRBD1 (5 bases). Germline V gene lookup returns CDR1 DFQATT and CDR2 SNEGSKA (reference sequence). The CDR3 spans 11 residues. The chain's CDR3 is CRGGGDYGYTF. CDR3 coding DNA: TGCAGGGGTGGAGGGGACTATGGCTACACCTTC.

This chain links TRBV28 with TRBJ1-5; D unclear. Germline CDR1 MDHEN, CDR2 SYDVKM. The CDR3 contains 15 residues. Trimming cost V 10 bases and J 5 bases, with 21 bases left between them. DNA of the CDR3: TGTGCCACCTTGACTGGACCCGCCGGGGATCAGCCCCAGCATTTT. It translates to CATLTGPAGDQPQHF.

This chain connects TRBV18 to TRBJ2-2; 9 bases fit TRBD1. The CDR3 is 16 residues long. Trimming at V came to 0 bases and at J to 5 bases, leaving 4 bases not matched to a gene. CDR1 KGHSH and CDR2 LQKENI come from the germline V gene. CDR3 coding DNA: TGTGCCAGCTCACCACCATCCGGGACAGGGACCGGGGAGCTGTTTTTT. Translated: CASSPPSGTGTGELFF.

The chain couples TRBV4-3 to TRBJ2-6, with D tentatively TRBD1 (6 bases). CDR3 length: 18 residues. Trimming took off 1 base at V and 2 bases at J, with 15 bases between the two ends. Germline CDR1 is LGHNA and CDR2 is YSLEER. The CDR3 here is CASSQGDIPLTGANVLTF. As DNA, the CDR3 is TGCGCCAGCAGCCAAGGGGACATTCCCCTTACTGGGGCCAACGTCCTGACTTTC.

V is TRBV9 and J is TRBJ1-1, with 7 bases fitting TRBD1. The CDR3 spans 14 residues. From germline, CDR1 is SGDLS and CDR2 YYNGEE. V gave up 0 bases and J gave up 5 bases; unmatched junction bases: 4. The CDR3: CASSVAGGGTEAFF. DNA of the CDR3: TGTGCCAGCAGCGTAGCAGGGGGTGGTACTGAAGCTTTCTTT. The full variable domain, its missing parts supplied by reference TRBV9 and TRBJ1-1, is DSGVTQTPKHLITATGQRVTLRCSPRSGDLSVYWYQQSLDQGLQFLIQYYNGEERAKGNILERFSAQQFPDLHSELNLSSLELGDSALYFCASSVAGGGTEAFFGQGTRLTVV.

The J gene is TRBJ2-5, the V gene TRBV7-3; 7 positions match TRBD1. CDR3 length: 15 residues. Germline V gene sequence: CDR1 SGHTA, CDR2 FQGTGA. Losses at the gene ends were 2 bases for V and 1 base for J; bases not matched to a gene: 4. The CDR3 is CASSLYRGRQETQYF. For the CDR3, the DNA is TGTGCCAGCAGCTTATACAGGGGCCGCCAAGAGACCCAGTACTTC. Filled out from reference TRBV7-3 and TRBJ2-5, the complete variable domain reads GAGVSQTPSNKVTEKGKYVELRCDPISGHTALYWYRQSLGQGPEFLIYFQGTGAADDSGLPNDRFFAVRPEGSVSTLKIQRTERGDSAVYLCASSLYRGRQETQYFGPGTRLLVL.

J is TRBJ2-5 and V is TRBV2; D gene unclear. The CDR3 totals 11 residues. Germline V gene data show CDR1 as SNHLY and CDR2 as FYNNEI. The V and J ends lost 4 bases and 5 bases respectively, with 5 bases between them. The CDR3 DNA reads TGTGCCAGCAGTGTCTTCGAGACCCAGTACTTC. It codes for CASSVFETQYF.

The chain has TRBV7-2 and TRBJ2-6; TRBD2 is a possible D gene (6 bases). V lost 7 bases and J 0 bases, leaving 10 bases between the germline ends. The CDR3 runs to 15 residues. The germline CDR1 and CDR2 sequences are SGHTA and FQGNSA. The CDR3 DNA sequence: TGTGCCAGCACCGCCGGGAGCTCTGGGGCCAACGTCCTGACTTTC. Residues: CASTAGSSGANVLTF.

This clone came up a few times. CDR3 DNA sequence: TGCGCCAGCAGCCATAGGACTGAAAACACTGAAGCTTTCTTT. Protein sequence: CASSHRTENTEAFF. J is TRBJ1-1 and V is TRBV4-1, with D unclear. Trimming pared 3 bases from V and 2 bases from J, leaving 10 bases between. This CDR3 has 14 residues. The germline CDR1 and CDR2 sequences are MGHRA and YSYEKL.

This sequence joins TRBV2 and TRBJ1-2, with a weak D call TRBD1 (6 bases). The CDR3 has 13 amino acids. The germline gives CDR1 SNHLY, CDR2 FYNNEI. Trimming pared 5 bases from V and 8 bases from J, leaving 15 bases between. CDR3 DNA: TGTGCCAGCAGTAACAGGGATGTCAGCGGCTACACCTTC. The encoded protein is CASSNRDVSGYTF.

This chain uses TRBV7-9 with TRBJ1-5; 9 nucleotides align to TRBD1. The J segment lost 7 bases and the V segment lost 6 bases, leaving 4 bases of the junction unmatched. CDR1 and CDR2 from the germline V gene are SEHNR and FQNEAQ (reference sequence). The CDR3 contains 13 residues. CDR3 sequence reads: CASSGTGNQPQHF. DNA of the CDR3: TGTGCCAGCAGTGGGACAGGGAACCAGCCCCAGCATTTT.

This clone was counted a few times. J is TRBJ2-7 and V is TRBV29-1; TRBD1 matches at 8 bases. CDR3 length equals 13 residues. V shed 8 bases and J 6 bases; nucleotides not matched to a gene: 12. In germline, CDR1 is SQVTM, CDR2 ANQGSEA. CDR3 bases: TGCAGCTTTGCCCGGGGGACAGGCATCGAGCAGTACTTC. Translation: CSFARGTGIEQYF.